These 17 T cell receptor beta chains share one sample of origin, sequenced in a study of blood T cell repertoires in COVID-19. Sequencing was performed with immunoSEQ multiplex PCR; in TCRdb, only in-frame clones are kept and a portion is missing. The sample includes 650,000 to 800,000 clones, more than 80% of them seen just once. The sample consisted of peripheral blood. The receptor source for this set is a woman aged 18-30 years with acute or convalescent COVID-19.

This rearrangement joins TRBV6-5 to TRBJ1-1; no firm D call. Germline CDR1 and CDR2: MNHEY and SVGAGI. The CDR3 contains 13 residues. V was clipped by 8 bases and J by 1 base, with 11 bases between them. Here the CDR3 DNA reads TGTGCCAGCCACTCACGGGAGAACACTGAAGCTTTCTTT. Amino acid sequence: CASHSRENTEAFF.

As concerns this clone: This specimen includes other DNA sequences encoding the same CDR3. CDR3 sequence (DNA): TGTGCCAGCTCACTCGGACAGGGAAGAAACACTGAAGCTTTCTTT. It is translated as CASSLGQGRNTEAFF. This chain uses TRBV18 with TRBJ1-1; TRBD1 agrees at 8 bases. Germline assignment: CDR1 KGHSH and CDR2 LQKENI. The CDR3 spans 15 residues. V was clipped by 4 bases and J by 2 bases; unmatched bases: 6.

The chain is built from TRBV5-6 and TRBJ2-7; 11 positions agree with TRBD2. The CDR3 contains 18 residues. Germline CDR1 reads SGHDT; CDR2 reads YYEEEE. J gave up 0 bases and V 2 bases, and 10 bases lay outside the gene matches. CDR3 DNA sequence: TGTGCCAGCAGCTTCGAGGCCGGGACTAGCGGCAGCTCCTACGAGCAGTACTTC. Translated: CASSFEAGTSGSSYEQYF.

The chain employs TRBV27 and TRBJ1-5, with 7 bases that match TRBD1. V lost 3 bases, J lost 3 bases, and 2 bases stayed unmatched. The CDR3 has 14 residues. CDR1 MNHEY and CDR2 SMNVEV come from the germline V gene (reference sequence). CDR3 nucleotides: TGTGCCAGCAGTTTCGGGACAGACAATCAGCCCCAGCATTTT. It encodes CASSFGTDNQPQHF.

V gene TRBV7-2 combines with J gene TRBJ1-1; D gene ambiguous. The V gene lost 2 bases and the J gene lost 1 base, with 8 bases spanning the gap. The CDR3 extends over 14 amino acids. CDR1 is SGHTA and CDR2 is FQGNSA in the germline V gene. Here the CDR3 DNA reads TGTGCCAGCAGCTTAAGTAGACAGAACACTGAAGCTTTCTTT. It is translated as CASSLSRQNTEAFF. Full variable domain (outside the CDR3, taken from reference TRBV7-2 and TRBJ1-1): GAGVSQSPSNKVTEKGKDVELRCDPISGHTALYWYRQSLGQGLEFLIYFQGNSAPDKSGLPSDRFSAERTGGSVSTLTIQRTQQEDSAVYLCASSLSRQNTEAFFGQGTRLTVV.

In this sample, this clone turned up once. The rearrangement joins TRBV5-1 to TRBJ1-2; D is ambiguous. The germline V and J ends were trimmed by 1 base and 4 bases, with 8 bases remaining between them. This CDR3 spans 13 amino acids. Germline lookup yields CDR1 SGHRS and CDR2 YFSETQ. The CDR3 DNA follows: TGCGCCAGCAGCTTGAAGAGCCTCTATGGCTACACCTTC. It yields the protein CASSLKSLYGYTF. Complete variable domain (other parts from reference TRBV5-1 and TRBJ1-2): KAGVTQTPRYLIKTRGQQVTLSCSPISGHRSVSWYQQTPGQGLQFLFEYFSETQRNKGNFPGRFSGRQFSNSRSEMNVSTLELGDSALYLCASSLKSLYGYTFGSGTRLTVV.

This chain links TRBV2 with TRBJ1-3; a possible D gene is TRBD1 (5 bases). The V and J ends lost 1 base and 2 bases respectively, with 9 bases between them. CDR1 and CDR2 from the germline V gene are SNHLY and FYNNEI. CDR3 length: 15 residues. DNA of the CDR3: TGTGCCAGCAGTGAAGAGGGGATGGCTGGAAACACCATATATTTT. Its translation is CASSEEGMAGNTIYF.

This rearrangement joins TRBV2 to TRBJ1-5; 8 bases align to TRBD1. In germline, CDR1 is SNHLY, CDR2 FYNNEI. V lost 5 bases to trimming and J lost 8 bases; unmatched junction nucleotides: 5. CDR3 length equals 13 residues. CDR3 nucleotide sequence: TGTGCCAGCAGTCCGGACAGGGAAAAGCCCCAGCATTTT. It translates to CASSPDREKPQHF.

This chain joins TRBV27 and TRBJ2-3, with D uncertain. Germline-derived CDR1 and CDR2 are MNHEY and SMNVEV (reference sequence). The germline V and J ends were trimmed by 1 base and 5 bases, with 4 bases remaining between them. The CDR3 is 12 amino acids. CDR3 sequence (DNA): TGTGCCAGCAGTTTATTCGGAGATACGCAGTATTTT. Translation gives CASSLFGDTQYF.

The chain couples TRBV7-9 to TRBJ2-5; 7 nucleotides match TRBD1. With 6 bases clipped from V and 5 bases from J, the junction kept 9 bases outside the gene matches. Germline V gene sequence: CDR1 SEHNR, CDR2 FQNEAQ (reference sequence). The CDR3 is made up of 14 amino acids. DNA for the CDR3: TGTGCCAGCAGGCCTAGGGGGCACAAGGAGACCCAGTACTTC. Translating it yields CASRPRGHKETQYF.

CDR3 sequence reads: CASSLRQGSFLGYEQYF. The CDR3 DNA reads as TGTGCCAGCAGCCTACGACAGGGTAGTTTTCTGGGCTACGAGCAGTACTTC. V usage is TRBV7-8 and J usage is TRBJ2-7; 7 positions agree with TRBD1. Trimming removed 5 bases from V and 3 bases from J; junction bases left unmatched: 16. Germline V CDR1 and CDR2: SGHVS, FQNEAQ. The CDR3 has 17 amino acids. Drawing the rest from reference TRBV7-8 and TRBJ2-7, the complete variable domain is GAGVSQSPRYKVAKRGQDVALRCDPISGHVSLFWYQQALGQGPEFLTYFQNEAQLDKSGLPSDRFFAERPEGSVSTLKIQRTQQEDSAVYLCASSLRQGSFLGYEQYFGPGTRLTVT.

This CDR3 is CASPPDPGANTEAFF. DNA for the CDR3: TGTGCCAGCCCACCGGATCCAGGGGCAAACACTGAAGCTTTCTTT. This chain joins TRBV2 and TRBJ1-1; possibly TRBD1 for D (6 bases). Trimming shortened V by 8 bases and J by 2 bases, and 18 bases separated the two germline ends. Germline V lookup: CDR1 SNHLY, CDR2 FYNNEI. The CDR3 loop spans 15 amino acids.

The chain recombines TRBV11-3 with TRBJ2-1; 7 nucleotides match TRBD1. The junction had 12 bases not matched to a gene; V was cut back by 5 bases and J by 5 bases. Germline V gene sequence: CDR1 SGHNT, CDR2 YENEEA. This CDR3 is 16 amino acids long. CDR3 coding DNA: TGTGCCAGCAGCGTCCGGGACAGTGCCCACAACAATGAGCAGTTCTTC. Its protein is CASSVRDSAHNNEQFF.

As DNA, the CDR3 is TGTGCCAGCCGATCAGGGGAAAACATTCAGTACTTC. Its translation is CASRSGENIQYF. The V gene is TRBV6-5, the J gene TRBJ2-4; D may be TRBD1 (6 bases). Between the trimmed V and J ends, which lost 8 bases and 5 bases, there was a span of 10 bases. The germline V gene has CDR1 MNHEY and CDR2 SVGAGI. There are 12 residues in the CDR3.

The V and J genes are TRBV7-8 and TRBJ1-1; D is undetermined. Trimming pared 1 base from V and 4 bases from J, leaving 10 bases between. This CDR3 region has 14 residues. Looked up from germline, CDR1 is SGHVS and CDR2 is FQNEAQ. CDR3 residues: CASSLGGSPTEAFF. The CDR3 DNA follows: TGTGCCAGCAGCTTAGGTGGCAGTCCCACTGAAGCTTTCTTT.

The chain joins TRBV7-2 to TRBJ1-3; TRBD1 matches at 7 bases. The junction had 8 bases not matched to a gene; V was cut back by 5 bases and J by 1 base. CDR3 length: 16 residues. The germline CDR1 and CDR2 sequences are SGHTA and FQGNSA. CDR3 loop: CASSPWDSPSGNTIYF. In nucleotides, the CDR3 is TGTGCCAGCAGCCCCTGGGACAGTCCTTCTGGAAACACCATATATTTT. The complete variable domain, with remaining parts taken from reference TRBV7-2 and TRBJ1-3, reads GAGVSQSPSNKVTEKGKDVELRCDPISGHTALYWYRQSLGQGLEFLIYFQGNSAPDKSGLPSDRFSAERTGGSVSTLTIQRTQQEDSAVYLCASSPWDSPSGNTIYFGEGSWLTVV.

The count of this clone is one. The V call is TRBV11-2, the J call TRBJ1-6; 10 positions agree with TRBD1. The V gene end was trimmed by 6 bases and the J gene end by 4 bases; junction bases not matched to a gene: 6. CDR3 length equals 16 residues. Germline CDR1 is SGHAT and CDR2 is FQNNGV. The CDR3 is CASRTGGNSYNSPLHF. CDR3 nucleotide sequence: TGTGCCAGCAGGACAGGGGGCAATTCTTATAATTCACCCCTCCACTTT.